Each of the 19 T cell receptor beta chains below was sequenced from the same sample in a study of blood T cell repertoires in COVID-19. Profiled with immunoSEQ multiplex PCR; TCRdb holds only in-frame clones, not every one. The table records around 130,000 clones, 80% of them present only once. The source material was peripheral blood. These receptors were taken from a man in his sixties with active or convalescent COVID-19.

This rearrangement joins TRBV5-4 to TRBJ2-3; 10 bases match TRBD1. Looked up from germline, CDR1 is SGHNT and CDR2 is YYREEE (reference sequence). V lost 4 bases, J lost 4 bases, and 9 bases stayed unmatched. The CDR3 extends over 16 amino acids. The CDR3 sequence: CASSLTQGQGPDTQYF. The CDR3 DNA is TGTGCCAGCAGCCTAACTCAGGGACAGGGGCCAGATACGCAGTATTTT.

This clone was counted a few times. The CDR3 bases are TGCGCCAGCAGCTCCCACAGCTACGAGCAGTACTTC. Its translation is CASSSHSYEQYF. The V gene is TRBV5-1, the J gene TRBJ2-7; D uncertain. Germline V CDR1 and CDR2: SGHRS, YFSETQ. Trimming shortened V by 3 bases and J by 3 bases, and 7 bases separated the two germline ends. This CDR3 is built from 12 residues.

As DNA, the CDR3 is TGTGCCAGCAGCTCCCGCGGCGGGGGCGAGCAGTACTTC. It yields the protein CASSSRGGGEQYF. The V gene is TRBV7-9, the J gene TRBJ2-7, with TRBD2 matching 7 bases. CDR1 SEHNR and CDR2 FQNEAQ come from the germline V gene (reference sequence). The CDR3 runs to 13 residues. Unmatched junction bases numbered 6, after V lost 4 bases and J lost 6 bases. The whole variable domain, filled in from reference TRBV7-9 and TRBJ2-7, reads DTGVSQNPRHKITKRGQNVTFRCDPISEHNRLYWYRQTLGQGPEFLTYFQNEAQLEKSRLLSDRFSAERPKGSFSTLEIQRTEQGDSAMYLCASSSRGGGEQYFGPGTRLTVT.

V is TRBV5-1 and J is TRBJ2-3; the match to TRBD2 covers 9 bases. Germline V CDR1 and CDR2: SGHRS, YFSETQ. V was clipped by 0 bases and J by 5 bases; unmatched bases: 7. This CDR3 region has 16 residues. CDR3 DNA: TGCGCCAGCAGCTTGGCGGCTAGCGGGGCCCTAGATACGCAGTATTTT. It encodes CASSLAASGALDTQYF.

The CDR3 loop reads CASSQEVQGMVYGYTF. DNA for the CDR3: TGCGCCAGCAGCCAAGAGGTACAGGGGATGGTGTATGGCTACACCTTC. The chain employs TRBV4-1 and TRBJ1-2; 7 nucleotides match TRBD1. With 0 bases clipped from V and 5 bases from J, the junction kept 9 bases outside the gene matches. CDR1 is MGHRA, CDR2 YSYEKL, per germline. This CDR3 comprises 16 residues.

This chain links TRBV21-1 with TRBJ2-6; TRBD2 is taken as the D call from the table, unchecked against the DNA. TRBV21-1 is assigned pseudogene status. The length of the CDR3 is 15 residues. CDR3 sequence (DNA): TGTGCCAGCAGCAAACACTGCGCCGGGGCCAACGTCCTGACTTTC. Encoded protein: CASSKHCAGANVLTF.

About this clone itself: The germline gene is not matched at one end of the junction; a read error may be the cause. The chain joins TRBV4-1 to TRBJ2-3; D ambiguous. The length of the CDR3 is 9 residues. CDR1 and CDR2 from the germline V gene are MGHRA and YSYEKL. The CDR3: CASSLHPDF. CDR3 in DNA: TGCGCCAGCAGCCTGCACCCAGATTTT.

The rearrangement joins TRBV5-6 to TRBJ1-6, with D perhaps matching TRBD1 (6 bases). With 4 bases removed from V and 8 bases from J, the gap between germline ends came to 13 bases. In germline, CDR1 is SGHDT, CDR2 YYEEEE. CDR3 size: 14 residues. The CDR3 nucleotides read TGTGCCAGCAGCCCGACAGGTTCCGATTCACCCCTCCACTTT. This sequence encodes CASSPTGSDSPLHF.

This chain connects TRBV7-2 to TRBJ1-6, with 7 bases fitting TRBD1. J was trimmed by 10 bases and V by 3 bases; bases with no gene match: 6. CDR1 and CDR2 from the germline V gene are SGHTA and FQGNSA. This CDR3 comprises 14 residues. The CDR3 nucleotides read TGTGCCAGCAGCTTGGTCAGGGGGACGTCACCCCTCCACTTT. Protein: CASSLVRGTSPLHF.

The rearrangement uses TRBV16 and TRBJ2-5; D unclear. CDR1 and CDR2 from the germline V gene are KGHSY and FQNENV. The CDR3 covers 14 residues. V gave up 2 bases and J gave up 2 bases, with 9 bases separating them. This CDR3 is CASSQLGLQETQYF. The CDR3 DNA follows: TGTGCCAGCAGCCAACTGGGCCTGCAAGAGACCCAGTACTTC. The entire variable domain, with the rest obtained from reference TRBV16 and TRBJ2-5, is as follows: GEEVAQTPKHLVRGEGQKAKLYCAPIKGHSYVFWYQQVLKNEFKFLISFQNENVFDETGMPKERFSAKCLPNSPCSLEIQATKLEDSAVYFCASSQLGLQETQYFGPGTRLLVL.

J is TRBJ1-5 and V is TRBV2; D remains unclear. The CDR3 runs 12 residues. Trimming left V 6 bases short and J 6 bases short, with 9 bases between. CDR1 and CDR2 from the germline V gene are SNHLY and FYNNEI. The CDR3 region is CASSLTSQPQHF. The CDR3 DNA reads as TGTGCCAGCAGCCTTACCAGTCAGCCCCAGCATTTT.

This chain connects TRBV19 to TRBJ2-1; TRBD2 is a possible D gene (5 bases). The length of the CDR3 is 16 residues. With 5 bases removed from V and 0 bases from J, the gap between germline ends came to 14 bases. CDR1 is LNHDA, CDR2 SQIVND, per germline (reference sequence). In DNA, the CDR3 is TGTGCCAGTAGTGCCGGACTGGAAAGCTCCTACAATGAGCAGTTCTTC. Translation gives CASSAGLESSYNEQFF.

This chain uses TRBV6-5 with TRBJ1-1; TRBD1 agrees at 7 bases. Germline loops: CDR1 MNHEY, CDR2 SVGAGI. The CDR3 contains 14 residues. Trimming removed 6 bases from V and 11 bases from J; junction bases left unmatched: 15. The CDR3: CASRQTMPRGKAFF. The CDR3 DNA is TGTGCCAGCAGACAAACGATGCCCAGGGGGAAGGCTTTCTTT.

The chain is built from TRBV11-3 and TRBJ2-5; D unresolved. Germline V CDR1 and CDR2: SGHNT, YENEEA. V lost 4 bases, J lost 1 base, and 10 bases lay in between. This CDR3 is built from 14 residues. As DNA, the CDR3 is TGTGCCAGCAGCTCAACCCCGGTCCAAGAGACCCAGTACTTC. As protein: CASSSTPVQETQYF.

The chain links TRBV4-3 to TRBJ1-4; TRBD1 matches 7 bases. CDR1 is LGHNA, CDR2 YSLEER, per germline. The CDR3 loop spans 17 amino acids. The V segment lost 0 bases and the J segment 10 bases; nucleotides outside the gene matches: 14. The CDR3 DNA follows: TGCGCCAGCAGCCAAGATTCCCCCAGGGGGGAGCGAGGAAAACTGTTTTTT. Amino acid sequence: CASSQDSPRGERGKLFF.

The chain links TRBV27 to TRBJ1-1; D is ambiguous. V lost 3 bases and J 3 bases, leaving 11 bases between the germline ends. This CDR3 has 14 residues. Germline V gives CDR1 MNHEY, CDR2 SMNVEV (reference sequence). CDR3 protein: CASSFYMFDTEAFF. The CDR3, as DNA: TGTGCCAGCAGTTTTTATATGTTTGACACTGAAGCTTTCTTT.

CDR3 nucleotide sequence: TGTGCCAGCAGCTACGGGGGACAGGGGGGCCCTGAAGCTTTCTTT. Translating gives CASSYGGQGGPEAFF. The rearrangement links TRBV7-9 to TRBJ1-1; 11 bases match TRBD1. The germline V gene has CDR1 SEHNR and CDR2 FQNEAQ (reference sequence). V shed 4 bases and J 6 bases; nucleotides not matched to a gene: 7. The CDR3 has 15 amino acids.

The gene calls are TRBV15 and TRBJ2-3; D gene uncertain. This CDR3 spans 15 amino acids. Trimming took 3 bases from V and 0 from J, leaving 10 bases between them. Germline V gene data show CDR1 as LNHNV and CDR2 as YYDKDF (reference sequence). CDR3 DNA sequence: TGTGCCACCAGCAGTGGCTTTTACAGCACAGATACGCAGTATTTT. Its translation: CATSSGFYSTDTQYF.

This clone has more than one count but fewer than ten. CDR3 region: CASSLQGDTEAFF. CDR3 bases: TGTGCCAGCAGTTTACAGGGGGACACTGAAGCTTTCTTT. This chain connects TRBV12-3 or TRBV12-4 to TRBJ1-1; the match to TRBD1 covers 7 bases. The CDR3 totals 13 residues. With 2 bases clipped from V and 3 bases from J, the junction kept 0 bases outside the gene matches.